This T cell receptor (beta chain) was recorded in a study of blood T cell repertoires in COVID-19. The study recruited people aged about 18 to 95 years across roughly 25 US areas. Assignments of participants to cohorts depended upon their own reported clinical history. The CDR3 is made up of 13 amino acids. Germline V gene lookup returns CDR1 GTSNPN and CDR2 SVGIG (reference sequence). V lost 7 bases, J lost 5 bases, and 17 bases lay in between. This table comes from immunoSEQ multiplex PCR, and its TCRdb copy is limited to in-frame clones, with some not included. The sample has 200,000 to 250,000 clones; over 65% are singletons.

Sample: PBMCs or T cells enriched from blood (not recorded which). The sequence was collected from a woman aged 55-75 years who had recovered from COVID-19. V usage is TRBV30 and J usage is TRBJ1-1; the D gene is possibly TRBD1 (6 bases). CDR3 amino acids: CAFFWGRETEAFF. The CDR3 bases are TGTGCCTTTTTTTGGGGGCGAGAGACTGAAGCTTTCTTT.